This T cell receptor (beta chain) is from a study of T cell responses to AZD1222 COVID-19 vaccine. Regarding the study as a whole: There were repertoire samples only from the period after the peak T cell response.

Profiling relied on immunoSEQ multiplex PCR, and the TCRdb table lists in-frame clones only, not all of them. Found here are roughly 120,000 clones, approximately 90% of them singletons; the top ten hold roughly 5.3%. V was clipped by 5 bases and J by 8 bases, with 21 bases between them. Germline CDR1 is MNHEY and CDR2 is SVGAGI. The CDR3 has 15 amino acids. Points on this clone: The target antigen is unknown.

The chain joins TRBV6-5 to TRBJ1-2; maybe TRBD1 (6 bases). Sequencing was performed on peripheral blood, taken on day 0 of AZD1222 vaccination. This TCR was recovered from an adult in good health. The CDR3 is CASSLSRPGAGGYTF. CDR3 in DNA: TGTGCCAGCAGTCTGAGCAGGCCGGGGGCCGGCGGCTACACCTTC.